This T cell receptor (beta chain) is from a study of B cell selection in AIRE deficiency. Points from the study as a whole: Of 3657 shared Treg TCRbeta sequences, about 32% were healthy-only, around 10% patient-only. Roughly 29% of healthy-shared Treg TCRbeta sequences appeared in patient Tconv cells. Tconv and Treg cells from AIRE-deficient patients resembled healthy donors in TCRBV usage, CDR3 length and diversity.

Sorting defined conventional CD4 T cells as CD4+CD127+. Points on this clone: Antigen specificity is unknown.

The CDR3 is 15 amino acids. CDR1 and CDR2 (germline): LNHDA, SQIVND (reference sequence). The ends were cut back, 3 bases at V and 5 bases at J, with 16 bases in the middle. Profiling relied on immunoSEQ multiplex PCR, and the TCRdb table lists in-frame clones only, not all of them. Among fewer than 30,000 clones, less than 97% were seen once, and the ten largest hold approximately 0.2%. V gene TRBV19 combines with J gene TRBJ1-2; D may be TRBD1 (6 bases). The TCR was taken from a human donor in good health. The sequencing sample was made of CD4+CD127+ conventional T cells sorted from PBMCs. CDR3 sequence: CASSIRTADGYGYTF. The CDR3 nucleotides read TGTGCCAGTAGTATCAGGACAGCCGATGGATATGGCTACACCTTC.